These 5 T cell receptor beta chains share one sample of origin, sequenced in a study of OX40 agonist ivuxolimab in advanced cancers. Clones were read by immunoSEQ multiplex PCR, and TCRdb kept only the in-frame ones, dropping some. This table has around 69,000 clones, roughly four fifths appearing once. The sample in question was CD4+ or CD8+ T cells sorted from blood, obtained in a trial of the OX40 agonist ivuxolimab. These receptors were taken from an adult with an advanced solid tumor such as melanoma, head and neck, liver or kidney cancer.

J is TRBJ1-4 and V is TRBV11-3; D gene ambiguous. V lost 1 base and J 0 bases, leaving 6 bases between the germline ends. Germline CDR1 is SGHNT and CDR2 is YENEEA. This CDR3 comprises 15 residues. The CDR3 loop is CASSLGPPTNEKLFF. The CDR3, as DNA: TGTGCCAGCAGCTTAGGGCCACCAACTAATGAAAAACTGTTTTTT.

The chain couples TRBV11-2 to TRBJ2-1; D is perhaps TRBD1 (5 bases). Per germline, CDR1 SGHAT and CDR2 FQNNGV. The CDR3 spans 14 residues. V was cut by 5 bases and J by 7 bases, with 15 bases left in between. CDR3: CASSRILRGNEQFF. The CDR3 DNA reads TGTGCCAGCAGCCGCATACTAAGGGGAAATGAGCAGTTCTTC.

The chain joins TRBV4-1 to TRBJ1-6; no reliable D call. V dropped 1 base and J dropped 3 bases, with 7 bases sitting between them. This CDR3 is built from 15 residues. Germline CDR1 is MGHRA and CDR2 is YSYEKL. The CDR3 nucleotides read TGCGCCAGCAGCCAAGTTGAGGGCTATAATTCACCCCTCCACTTT. Its protein product is CASSQVEGYNSPLHF.

This chain joins TRBV7-6 and TRBJ2-5; TRBD1 might be the D (5 bases). The germline V gene has CDR1 SGHVS and CDR2 FNYEAQ. The CDR3 is 15 residues long. Trimming removed 3 bases at V and 0 bases at J, with 11 bases between. The CDR3 nucleotides read TGTGCCAGCAGCTTGGCAGGGTCGTACCAAGAGACCCAGTACTTC. This gives the protein CASSLAGSYQETQYF.

The genes are TRBV29-1 and TRBJ2-1; D gene unclear. The CDR3 consists of 11 residues. Germline CDR1 is SQVTM and CDR2 is ANQGSEA. The germline V and J ends were trimmed by 5 bases and 6 bases, with 8 bases remaining between them. In DNA form, the CDR3 reads TGCAGCGTTCAGGCGTTCAATGAGCAGTTCTTC. The encoded protein is CSVQAFNEQFF.